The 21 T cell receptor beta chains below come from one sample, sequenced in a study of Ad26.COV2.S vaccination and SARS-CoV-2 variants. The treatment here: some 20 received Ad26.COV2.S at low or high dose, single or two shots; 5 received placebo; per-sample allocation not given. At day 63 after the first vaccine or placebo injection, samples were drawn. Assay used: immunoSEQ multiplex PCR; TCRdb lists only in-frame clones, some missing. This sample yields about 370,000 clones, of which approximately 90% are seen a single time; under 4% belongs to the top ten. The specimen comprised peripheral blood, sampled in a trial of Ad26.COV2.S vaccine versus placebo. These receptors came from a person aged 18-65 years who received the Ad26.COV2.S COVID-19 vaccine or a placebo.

CDR3 in amino acids: CASSTSGTENEKLFF. The DNA of the CDR3 is TGTGCCAGTAGTACCTCAGGGACTGAGAATGAAAAACTGTTTTTT. This rearrangement joins TRBV19 to TRBJ1-4, with D perhaps TRBD1 (5 bases). This CDR3 has 15 amino acids. Trimming took off 4 bases at V and 5 bases at J, with 14 bases between the two ends. Germline lookup yields CDR1 LNHDA and CDR2 SQIVND (reference sequence).

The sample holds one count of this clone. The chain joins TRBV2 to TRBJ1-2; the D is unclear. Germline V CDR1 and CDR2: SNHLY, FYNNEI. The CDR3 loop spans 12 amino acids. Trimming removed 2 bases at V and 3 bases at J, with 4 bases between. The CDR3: CASSEQDYGYTF. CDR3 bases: TGTGCCAGCAGTGAACAGGACTATGGCTACACCTTC.

CDR3 coding DNA: TGCAGTGCTAGTCGGGGTAAGGGGAAGAATGAGCAGTTCTTC. Translation gives CSASRGKGKNEQFF. This rearrangement joins TRBV20-1 to TRBJ2-1; tentatively, D is TRBD1 or TRBD2 (5 bases each). There are 14 residues in the CDR3. V lost 3 bases and J lost 7, with 16 bases in between. CDR1 and CDR2 (germline): DFQATT, SNEGSKA (reference sequence).

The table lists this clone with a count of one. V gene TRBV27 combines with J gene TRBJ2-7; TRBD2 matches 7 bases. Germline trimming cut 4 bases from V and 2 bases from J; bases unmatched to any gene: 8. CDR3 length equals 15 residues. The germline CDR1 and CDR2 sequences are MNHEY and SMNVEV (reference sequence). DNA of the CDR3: TGTGCCAGCAGTTGGGGCAGTCGGGGGGCCTACGAGCAGTACTTC. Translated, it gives CASSWGSRGAYEQYF.

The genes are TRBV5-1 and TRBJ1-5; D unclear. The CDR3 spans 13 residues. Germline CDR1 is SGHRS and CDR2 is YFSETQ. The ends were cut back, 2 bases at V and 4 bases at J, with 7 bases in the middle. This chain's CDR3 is CASSLGVNQPQHF. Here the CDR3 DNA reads TGCGCCAGCAGCTTAGGTGTTAATCAGCCCCAGCATTTT. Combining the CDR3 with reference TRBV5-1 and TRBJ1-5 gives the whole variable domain KAGVTQTPRYLIKTRGQQVTLSCSPISGHRSVSWYQQTPGQGLQFLFEYFSETQRNKGNFPGRFSGRQFSNSRSEMNVSTLELGDSALYLCASSLGVNQPQHFGDGTRLSIL.

The CDR3 sequence is CASRRPAGGSTEAFF. In DNA form, the CDR3 reads TGTGCCAGCAGACGTCCCGCAGGGGGTTCAACTGAAGCTTTCTTT. This chain connects TRBV11-2 to TRBJ1-1; 7 bases are a match to TRBD1. CDR3 length: 15 residues. V gave up 6 bases and J gave up 5 bases; unmatched junction bases: 12. Looked up from germline, CDR1 is SGHAT and CDR2 is FQNNGV.

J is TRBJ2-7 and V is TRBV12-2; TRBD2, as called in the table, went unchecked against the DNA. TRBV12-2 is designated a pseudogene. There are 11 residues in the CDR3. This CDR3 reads CASRFRAGQYF. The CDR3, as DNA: TGTGCAAGTCGCTTTCGGGCGGGGCAGTACTTC.

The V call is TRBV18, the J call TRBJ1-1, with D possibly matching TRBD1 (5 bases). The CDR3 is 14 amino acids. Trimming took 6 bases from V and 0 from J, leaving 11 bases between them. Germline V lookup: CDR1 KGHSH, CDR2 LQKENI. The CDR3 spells CASSQQGVNTEAFF. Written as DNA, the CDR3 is TGTGCCAGCTCCCAGCAAGGGGTGAACACTGAAGCTTTCTTT.

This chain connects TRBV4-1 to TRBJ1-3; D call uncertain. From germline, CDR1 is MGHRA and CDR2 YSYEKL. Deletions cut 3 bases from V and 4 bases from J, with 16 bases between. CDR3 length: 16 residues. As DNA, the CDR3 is TGCGCCAGCAGCCACCCCGTGGGCGCGAGGGGAAACACCATATATTTT. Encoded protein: CASSHPVGARGNTIYF.

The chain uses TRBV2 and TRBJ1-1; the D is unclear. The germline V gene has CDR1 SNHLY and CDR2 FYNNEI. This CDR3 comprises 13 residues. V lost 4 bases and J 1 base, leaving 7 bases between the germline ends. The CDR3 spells CASSVNGNTEAFF. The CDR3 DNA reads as TGTGCCAGCAGTGTGAACGGGAACACTGAAGCTTTCTTT.

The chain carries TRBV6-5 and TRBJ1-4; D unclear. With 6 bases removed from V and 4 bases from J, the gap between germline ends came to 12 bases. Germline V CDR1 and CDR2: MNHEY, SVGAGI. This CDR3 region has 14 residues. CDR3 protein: CASSWVGVNEKLFF. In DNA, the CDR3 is TGTGCCAGCAGCTGGGTCGGTGTTAATGAAAAACTGTTTTTT.

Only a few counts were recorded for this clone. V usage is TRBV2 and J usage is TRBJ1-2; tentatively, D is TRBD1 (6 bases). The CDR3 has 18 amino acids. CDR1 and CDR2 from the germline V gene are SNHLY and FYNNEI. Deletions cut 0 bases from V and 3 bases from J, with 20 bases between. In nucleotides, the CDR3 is TGTGCCAGCAGTGAAGCTCCCTCAGAGGACAGCCTCTACTATGGCTACACCTTC. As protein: CASSEAPSEDSLYYGYTF.

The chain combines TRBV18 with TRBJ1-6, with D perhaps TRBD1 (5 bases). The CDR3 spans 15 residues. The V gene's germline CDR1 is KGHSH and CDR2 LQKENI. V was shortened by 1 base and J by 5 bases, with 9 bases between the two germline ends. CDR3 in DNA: TGTGCCAGCTCACCACAGGGGCATGATAATTCACCCCTCCACTTT. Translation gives CASSPQGHDNSPLHF.

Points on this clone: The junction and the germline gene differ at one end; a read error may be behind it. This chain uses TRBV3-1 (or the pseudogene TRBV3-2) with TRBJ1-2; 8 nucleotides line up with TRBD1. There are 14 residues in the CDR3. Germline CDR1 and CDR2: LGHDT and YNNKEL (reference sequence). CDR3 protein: CASSQGRQGPKTPF. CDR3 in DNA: TGTGCCAGCAGCCAAGGAAGACAGGGGCCAAAAACTCCCTTC.

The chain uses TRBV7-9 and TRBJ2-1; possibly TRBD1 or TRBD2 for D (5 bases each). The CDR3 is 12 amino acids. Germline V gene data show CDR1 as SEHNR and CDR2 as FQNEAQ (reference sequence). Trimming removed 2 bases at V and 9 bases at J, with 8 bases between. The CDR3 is CASSLRGGEQFF. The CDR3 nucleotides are TGTGCCAGCAGCTTACGGGGCGGTGAGCAGTTCTTC.

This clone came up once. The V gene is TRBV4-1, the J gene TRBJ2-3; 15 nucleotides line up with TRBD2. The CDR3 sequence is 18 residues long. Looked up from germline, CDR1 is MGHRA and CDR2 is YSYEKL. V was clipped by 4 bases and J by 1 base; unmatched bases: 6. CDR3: CASSLGLAGGLGTDTQYF. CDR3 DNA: TGCGCCAGCAGCCTAGGACTAGCGGGGGGGCTTGGCACAGATACGCAGTATTTT.

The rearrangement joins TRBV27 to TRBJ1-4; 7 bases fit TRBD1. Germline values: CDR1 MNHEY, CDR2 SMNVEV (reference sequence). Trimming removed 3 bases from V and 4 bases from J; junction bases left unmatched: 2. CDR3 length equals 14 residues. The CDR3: CASSFDRVNEKLFF. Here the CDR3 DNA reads TGTGCCAGCAGTTTCGACAGGGTTAATGAAAAACTGTTTTTT.

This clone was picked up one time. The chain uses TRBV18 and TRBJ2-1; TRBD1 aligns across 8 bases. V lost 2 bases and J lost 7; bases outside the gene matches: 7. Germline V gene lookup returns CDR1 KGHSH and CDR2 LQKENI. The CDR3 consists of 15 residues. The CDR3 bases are TGTGCCAGCTCACCAGAGACAGGGGCAGAAAATGAGCAGTTCTTC. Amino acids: CASSPETGAENEQFF. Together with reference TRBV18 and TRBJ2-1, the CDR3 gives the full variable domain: NAGVMQNPRHLVRRRGQEARLRCSPMKGHSHVYWYRQLPEEGLKFMVYLQKENIIDESGMPKERFSAEFPKEGPSILRIQQVVRGDSAAYFCASSPETGAENEQFFGPGTRLTVL.

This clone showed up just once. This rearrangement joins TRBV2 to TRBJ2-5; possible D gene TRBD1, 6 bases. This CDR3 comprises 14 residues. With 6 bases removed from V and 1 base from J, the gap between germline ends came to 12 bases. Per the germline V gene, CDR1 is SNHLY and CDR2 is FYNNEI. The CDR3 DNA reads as TGTGCCAGCAGGCAACAGGGCTCCCAAGAGACCCAGTACTTC. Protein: CASRQQGSQETQYF.

The CDR3 loop is CASRIRSDTQYF. The CDR3 coding sequence is TGTGCCAGCAGAATTCGATCAGATACGCAGTATTTT. The chain joins TRBV7-9 to TRBJ2-3; no definite D call. Trimming stripped 6 bases from V and 4 bases from J, with 8 bases between. Germline V gene lookup returns CDR1 SEHNR and CDR2 FQNEAQ (reference sequence). The CDR3 has 12 residues.

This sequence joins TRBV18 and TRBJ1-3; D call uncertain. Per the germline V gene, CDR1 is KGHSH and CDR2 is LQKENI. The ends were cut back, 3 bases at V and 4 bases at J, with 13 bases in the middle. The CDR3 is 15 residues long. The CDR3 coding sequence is TGTGCCAGCTCACCTCCTGGGGTTCCGGGAAACACCATATATTTT. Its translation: CASSPPGVPGNTIYF.